This entry lists 6 T cell receptor beta chains sequenced from one sample in a study of graft-versus-host responses after intestinal transplantation. No antigen has been identified for these receptors. Measured with immunoSEQ multiplex PCR; TCRdb has only the in-frame clones, and not every one. In the table there are about 93,000 clones, just under 95% of which are singletons. Sequencing used unstimulated CD8+ T cells sorted from spleen or lymph node cells, obtained before intestinal transplant. The receptors stem from a human donor who received an intestinal transplant.

A note on this clone: Other DNA sequences of this sample code for an identical CDR3. This rearrangement joins TRBV27 to TRBJ2-7, with D unclear. CDR1 and CDR2 (germline): MNHEY, SMNVEV (reference sequence). Trimming left V 0 bases short and J 3 bases short, with 6 bases between. The CDR3 is made up of 13 amino acids. The CDR3 is CASSLSASYEQYF. CDR3 nucleotide sequence: TGTGCCAGCAGTTTATCGGCCAGCTACGAGCAGTACTTC.

The V gene is TRBV27, the J gene TRBJ2-7; 9 nucleotides match TRBD1. The CDR3 contains 16 residues. V was pared by 0 bases and J by 4 bases, with 7 bases of the junction left unmatched. In germline, CDR1 is MNHEY, CDR2 SMNVEV (reference sequence). The DNA for the CDR3 is TGTGCCAGCAGTTTATCGGGGGGACAGGGATTATACGAGCAGTACTTC. Its protein product is CASSLSGGQGLYEQYF.

This sequence joins TRBV6-5 and TRBJ2-5; D call uncertain. Germline values: CDR1 MNHEY, CDR2 SVGAGI. V lost 0 bases and J 1 base, leaving 6 bases between the germline ends. There are 14 residues in the CDR3. CDR3 loop: CASSYSSLQETQYF. The CDR3 region has the DNA TGTGCCAGCAGTTACTCCTCCCTCCAAGAGACCCAGTACTTC.

This clone was seen only once. The V call is TRBV6-5, the J call TRBJ2-1; a possible D gene is TRBD2 (5 bases). V gave up 0 bases and J gave up 8 bases, with 11 bases separating them. CDR1 is MNHEY, CDR2 SVGAGI, per germline. This CDR3 is built from 14 residues. The CDR3 region has the DNA TGTGCCAGCAGTTACTCGAGGTTCGGGGATGAGCAGTTCTTC. It codes for CASSYSRFGDEQFF.

V usage is TRBV4-2 and J usage is TRBJ2-3, with D maybe TRBD2 (5 bases). CDR1 and CDR2 from the germline V gene are LGHNA and YNFKEQ. The CDR3 covers 16 residues. Trimming left V 3 bases short and J 3 bases short, with 16 bases between. The CDR3 is CASSQSSSVATDTQYF. DNA for the CDR3: TGTGCCAGCAGCCAGTCTTCGTCGGTAGCGACAGATACGCAGTATTTT.

The V gene is TRBV27, the J gene TRBJ2-5, with 12 bases fitting TRBD2. The CDR3 is made up of 13 amino acids. V dropped 3 bases and J dropped 11; count of bases not matched to a gene: 4. Germline loops: CDR1 MNHEY, CDR2 SMNVEV (reference sequence). The CDR3 region is CASSLTSGGEQYF. The CDR3, as DNA: TGTGCCAGCAGTTTGACTAGCGGGGGAGAGCAGTACTTC.